This T cell receptor (beta chain) was identified in a study of T cells and Merkel cell carcinoma outcomes. The study's findings and limits: Merkel cell carcinoma outcomes were reportedly predicted by repertoire and T-cell density.

Only in-frame clones appear in the TCRdb table, and some are missing; sequencing was by immunoSEQ multiplex PCR. In the table there are thousands of clones, 60% to 80% of which are singletons. V dropped 5 bases and J dropped 5 bases, with 15 bases sitting between them. Germline CDR1 LGHNA, CDR2 YNFKEQ. This CDR3 contains 14 residues. Details on this clone: As yet, its antigen is unknown.

The sequenced sample consisted of tumor tissue from Merkel cell carcinoma. The rearrangement links TRBV4-2 to TRBJ2-5, with D maybe TRBD2 (6 bases). The receptor's source is a human donor with Merkel cell carcinoma. The CDR3 protein is CASSGLAGGETQYF. The CDR3 nucleotides are TGTGCCAGCAGCGGTCTTGCCGGAGGGGAGACCCAGTACTTC.